The 8 T cell receptor beta chains given below trace back to one sample, sequenced in a study of PD-1 blockade in classical Hodgkin lymphoma. Clones were sequenced by immunoSEQ multiplex PCR, and TCRdb holds only the in-frame ones, with some missing. This sample has approximately 45,000 clones, with approximately 91% found just once. Time point noted: newly diagnosed, previously untreated cHL patient sample. The sample taken for sequencing was peripheral blood mononuclear cells (PBMCs). The origin of the receptors is a human donor with classical Hodgkin lymphoma.

The chain carries TRBV6-6 and TRBJ1-4; D unclear. CDR3 length: 12 residues. With 2 bases removed from V and 5 bases from J, the gap between germline ends came to 3 bases. Germline lookup yields CDR1 MNHNY and CDR2 SVGAGI (reference sequence). Here the CDR3 reads CASSYPNEKLFF. CDR3 coding DNA: TGTGCCAGCAGTTACCCCAATGAAAAACTGTTTTTT.

CDR3 sequence (DNA): TGTGCCAGCAGCTTCCCGGGGCTTAACTATGGCTACACCTTC. This encodes CASSFPGLNYGYTF. This rearrangement joins TRBV7-2 to TRBJ1-2; possibly TRBD1 for D (5 bases). Per germline, CDR1 SGHTA and CDR2 FQGNSA. The V and J ends lost 3 bases and 1 base respectively, with 9 bases between them. The CDR3 totals 14 residues.

J is TRBJ2-5 and V is TRBV4-2, with a weak D call TRBD2 (6 bases). V gave up 0 bases and J gave up 3 bases, with 11 bases separating them. Germline V lookup: CDR1 LGHNA, CDR2 YNFKEQ. The CDR3 covers 15 residues. The CDR3 DNA reads as TGTGCCAGCAGCCAAGAATTCCTAGCGAAAGAGACCCAGTACTTC. This gives the protein CASSQEFLAKETQYF.

The rearrangement links TRBV5-1 to TRBJ2-5; 13 bases match TRBD2. CDR1 and CDR2 from the germline V gene are SGHRS and YFSETQ. The CDR3 runs to 15 residues. Trimming at V came to 3 bases and at J to 3 bases, leaving 2 bases not matched to a gene. Here the CDR3 reads CASSWGLAGKETQYF. The DNA of the CDR3 is TGCGCCAGCAGCTGGGGACTAGCGGGGAAAGAGACCCAGTACTTC.

This chain links TRBV27 with TRBJ2-2; D gene ambiguous. Deletions cut 2 bases from V and 7 bases from J, with 8 bases between. There are 13 residues in the CDR3. Germline-derived CDR1 and CDR2 are MNHEY and SMNVEV (reference sequence). For the CDR3, the DNA is TGTGCCAGCAGTTTAGAGGTATACGGGGAGCTGTTTTTT. Amino acids: CASSLEVYGELFF.

J is TRBJ2-1 and V is TRBV29-1; D is undetermined. Trimming took 7 bases from V and 0 from J, leaving 10 bases between them. Germline V gene data show CDR1 as SQVTM and CDR2 as ANQGSEA. The CDR3 sequence is 13 residues long. The CDR3 is CSGTSPSYNEQFF. The CDR3 DNA sequence: TGCAGCGGCACATCTCCCTCCTACAATGAGCAGTTCTTC.

This clone was found a few times. V and J are TRBV29-1 and TRBJ1-1; D not certain. Trimming took off 5 bases at V and 1 base at J, with 8 bases between the two ends. Per germline, CDR1 SQVTM and CDR2 ANQGSEA. The CDR3 sequence is 12 residues long. In DNA, the CDR3 is TGCAGCGTTCCGGGCTCGAACACTGAAGCTTTCTTT. It codes for CSVPGSNTEAFF. Using reference TRBV29-1 and TRBJ1-1 for the parts outside the CDR3, the full variable domain is SAVISQKPSRDICQRGTSLTIQCQVDSQVTMMFWYRQQPGQSLTLIATANQGSEATYESGFVIDKFPISRPNLTFSTLTVSNMSPEDSSIYLCSVPGSNTEAFFGQGTRLTVV.

This chain links TRBV28 with TRBJ2-3; no clear D gene. This CDR3 is 15 amino acids long. Trimming stripped 2 bases from V and 1 base from J, with 10 bases between. Germline V gives CDR1 MDHEN, CDR2 SYDVKM. CDR3 loop: CASSLSNRGTDTQYF. The CDR3 DNA reads as TGTGCCAGCAGTTTAAGTAACCGAGGCACAGATACGCAGTATTTT.